This is a list of T cell receptor beta chains from one sample in a study of blood T cell repertoires in COVID-19. The data were produced by immunoSEQ multiplex PCR, yet TCRdb's version contains in-frame clones alone and is incomplete. The sample lists nearly 250,000 clones, 86% occurring once. Input material: peripheral blood. The receptors derive from a woman between 55 and 75 years old who had recovered from COVID-19. Each CDR3 is given without its conserved first and last residue.

V: TRBV28
J: TRBJ2-7
CDR3: ASRMGLEQY

V: TRBV5-1
J: TRBJ1-5
CDR3: ASSFGVSNQPQH

V: TRBV7-3
J: TRBJ2-3
CDR3: ASSLAGGTDTQY

V: TRBV6-5
J: TRBJ1-6
CDR3: ASRLQGYNSPLH

V: TRBV14
J: TRBJ1-1
CDR3: ASSSRFVTRDFSEAF

V: TRBV7-2
J: TRBJ2-7
CDR3: ASRNNYEQY

V: TRBV3-1/TRBV3-2
J: TRBJ2-5
CDR3: ASLMWGVVETQY

V: TRBV11-2
J: TRBJ2-5
CDR3: ASSFFLAGAQETQY

V: TRBV2
J: TRBJ2-7
CDR3: ASGSRTGWNEQY

V: TRBV21-1
J: TRBJ1-5
CDR3: ASFQGRGSNQPQH

V: TRBV16
J: TRBJ1-5
CDR3: ASSPTGRVGQPQH

V: TRBV4-1
J: TRBJ2-3
CDR3: ASSQPDRATDTQY

V: TRBV7-8
J: TRBJ1-5
CDR3: ASSPDVVRGSNQPQH

V: TRBV5-5
J: TRBJ1-5
CDR3: ASSGEYSNQPQH